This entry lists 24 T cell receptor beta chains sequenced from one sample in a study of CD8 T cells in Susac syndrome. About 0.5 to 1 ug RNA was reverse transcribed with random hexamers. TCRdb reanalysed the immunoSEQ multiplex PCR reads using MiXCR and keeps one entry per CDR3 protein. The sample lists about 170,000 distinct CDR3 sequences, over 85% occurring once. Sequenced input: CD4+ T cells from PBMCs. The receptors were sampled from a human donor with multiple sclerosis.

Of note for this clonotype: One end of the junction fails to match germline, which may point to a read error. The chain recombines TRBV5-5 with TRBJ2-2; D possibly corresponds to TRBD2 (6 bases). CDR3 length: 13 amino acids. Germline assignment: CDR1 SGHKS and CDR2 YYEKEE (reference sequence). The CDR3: CASSLVWAGGLFF. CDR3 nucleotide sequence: TGTGCCAGCAGCTTGGTTTGGGCCGGGGGGCTGTTTTTT.

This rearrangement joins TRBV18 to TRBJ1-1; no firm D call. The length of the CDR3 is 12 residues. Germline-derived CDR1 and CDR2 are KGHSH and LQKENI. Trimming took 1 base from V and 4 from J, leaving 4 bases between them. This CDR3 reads CASSPRSTEAFF. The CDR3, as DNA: TGTGCCAGCTCACCACGGAGCACTGAAGCTTTCTTT.

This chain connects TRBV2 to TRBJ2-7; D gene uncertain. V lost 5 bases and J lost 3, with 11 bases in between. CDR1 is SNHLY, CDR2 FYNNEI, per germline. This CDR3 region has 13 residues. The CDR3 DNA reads TGTGCCAGCAGTCGGGCGGCAGGCTACGAGCAGTACTTC. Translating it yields CASSRAAGYEQYF.

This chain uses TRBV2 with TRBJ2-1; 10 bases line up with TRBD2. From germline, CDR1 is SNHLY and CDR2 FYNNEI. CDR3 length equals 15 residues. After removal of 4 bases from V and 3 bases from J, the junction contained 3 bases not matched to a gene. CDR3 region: CASSVSGRDYNEQFF. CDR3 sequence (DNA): TGTGCCAGCAGTGTAAGCGGGAGGGACTACAATGAGCAGTTCTTC.

CDR3 in amino acids: CASTSHGANVLTF. The CDR3 nucleotides are TGTGCCAGCACCTCTCACGGAGCCAACGTCCTGACTTTC. The chain has TRBV2 and TRBJ2-6; D is unclear. This CDR3 spans 13 amino acids. Deletions cut 7 bases from V and 7 bases from J, with 11 bases between. The germline CDR1 and CDR2 sequences are SNHLY and FYNNEI. The full variable domain, rest sourced from reference TRBV2 and TRBJ2-6, is EPEVTQTPSHQVTQMGQEVILRCVPISNHLYFYWYRQILGQKVEFLVSFYNNEISEKSEIFDDQFSVERPDGSNFTLKIRSTKLEDSAMYFCASTSHGANVLTFGAGSRLTVL.

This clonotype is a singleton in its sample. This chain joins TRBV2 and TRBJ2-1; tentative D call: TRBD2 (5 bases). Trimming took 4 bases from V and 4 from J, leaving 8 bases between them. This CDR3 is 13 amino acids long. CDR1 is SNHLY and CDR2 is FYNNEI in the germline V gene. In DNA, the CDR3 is TGTGCCAGCAGTGTACTAGTGTACAATGAGCAGTTCTTC. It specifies CASSVLVYNEQFF.

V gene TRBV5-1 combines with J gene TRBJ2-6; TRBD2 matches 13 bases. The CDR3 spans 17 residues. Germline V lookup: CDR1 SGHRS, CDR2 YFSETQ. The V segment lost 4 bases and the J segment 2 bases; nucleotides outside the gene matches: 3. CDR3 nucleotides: TGCGCCAGCAGCCGACTAGCGGGAGGTGCTGGGGCCAACGTCCTGACTTTC. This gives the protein CASSRLAGGAGANVLTF.

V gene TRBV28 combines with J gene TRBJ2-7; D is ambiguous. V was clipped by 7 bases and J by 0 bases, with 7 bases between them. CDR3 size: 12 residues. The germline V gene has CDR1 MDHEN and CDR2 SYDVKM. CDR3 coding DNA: TGTGCCAGCACCCCCAACTCCTACGAGCAGTACTTC. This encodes CASTPNSYEQYF.

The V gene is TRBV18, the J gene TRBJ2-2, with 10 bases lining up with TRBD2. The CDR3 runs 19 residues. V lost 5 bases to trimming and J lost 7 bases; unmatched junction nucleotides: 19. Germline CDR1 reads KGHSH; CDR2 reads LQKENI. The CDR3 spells CASSTRGTSDKTAIGELFF. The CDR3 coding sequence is TGTGCCAGCTCAACCAGGGGGACTAGCGACAAGACGGCCATCGGGGAGCTGTTTTTT.

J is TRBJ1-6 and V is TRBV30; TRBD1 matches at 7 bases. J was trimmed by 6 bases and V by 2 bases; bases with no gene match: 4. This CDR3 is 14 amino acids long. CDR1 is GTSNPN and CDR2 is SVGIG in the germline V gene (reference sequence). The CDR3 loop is CAWSKGGRNSPLHF. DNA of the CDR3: TGTGCCTGGAGTAAAGGGGGCCGTAATTCACCCCTCCACTTT.

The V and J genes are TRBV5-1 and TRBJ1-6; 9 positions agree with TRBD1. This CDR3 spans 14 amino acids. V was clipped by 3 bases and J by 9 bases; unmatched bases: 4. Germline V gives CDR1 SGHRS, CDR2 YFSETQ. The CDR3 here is CASSSGQGSSPLHF. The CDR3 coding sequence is TGCGCCAGCAGCTCGGGACAGGGCAGTTCACCCCTCCACTTT. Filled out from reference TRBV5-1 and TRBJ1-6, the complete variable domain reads KAGVTQTPRYLIKTRGQQVTLSCSPISGHRSVSWYQQTPGQGLQFLFEYFSETQRNKGNFPGRFSGRQFSNSRSEMNVSTLELGDSALYLCASSSGQGSSPLHFGNGTRLTVT.

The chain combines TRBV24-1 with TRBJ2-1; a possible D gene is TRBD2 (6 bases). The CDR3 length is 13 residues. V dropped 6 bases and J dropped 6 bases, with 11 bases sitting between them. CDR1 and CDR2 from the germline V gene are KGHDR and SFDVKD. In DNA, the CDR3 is TGTGCCACCAGTCGGGGGTCGGGCAATGAGCAGTTCTTC. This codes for CATSRGSGNEQFF.

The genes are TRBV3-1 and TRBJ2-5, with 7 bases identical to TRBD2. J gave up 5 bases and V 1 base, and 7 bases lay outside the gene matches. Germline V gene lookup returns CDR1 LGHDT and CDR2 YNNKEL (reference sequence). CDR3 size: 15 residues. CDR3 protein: CASSQVFGTTETQYF. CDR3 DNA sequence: TGTGCCAGCAGCCAAGTTTTCGGGACTACGGAGACCCAGTACTTC.

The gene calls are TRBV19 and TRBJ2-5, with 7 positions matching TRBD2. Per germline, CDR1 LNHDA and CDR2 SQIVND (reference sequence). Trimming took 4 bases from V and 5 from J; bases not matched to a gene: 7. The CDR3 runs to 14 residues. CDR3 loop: CASSTLSGVETQYF. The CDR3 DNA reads TGTGCCAGTAGTACCCTAAGCGGGGTGGAGACCCAGTACTTC.

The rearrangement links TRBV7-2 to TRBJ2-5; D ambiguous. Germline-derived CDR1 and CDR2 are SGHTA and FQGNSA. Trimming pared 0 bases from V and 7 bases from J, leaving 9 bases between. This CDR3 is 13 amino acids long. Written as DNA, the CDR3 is TGTGCCAGCAGCTTAGCCGGGTTGGTGACCCAGTACTTC. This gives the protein CASSLAGLVTQYF. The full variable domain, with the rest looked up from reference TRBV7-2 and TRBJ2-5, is GAGVSQSPSNKVTEKGKDVELRCDPISGHTALYWYRQSLGQGLEFLIYFQGNSAPDKSGLPSDRFSAERTGGSVSTLTIQRTQQEDSAVYLCASSLAGLVTQYFGPGTRLLVL.

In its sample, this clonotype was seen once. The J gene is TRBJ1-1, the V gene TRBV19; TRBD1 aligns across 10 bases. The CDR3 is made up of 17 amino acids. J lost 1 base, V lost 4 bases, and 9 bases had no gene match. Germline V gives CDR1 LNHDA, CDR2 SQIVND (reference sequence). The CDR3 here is CASSTQTGGGWNTEAFF. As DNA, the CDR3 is TGTGCCAGTAGTACCCAGACAGGGGGCGGTTGGAACACTGAAGCTTTCTTT.

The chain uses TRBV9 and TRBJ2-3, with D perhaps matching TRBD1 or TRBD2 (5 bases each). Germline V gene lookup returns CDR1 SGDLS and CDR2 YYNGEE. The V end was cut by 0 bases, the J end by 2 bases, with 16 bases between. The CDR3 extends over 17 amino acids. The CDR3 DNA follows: TGTGCCAGCAGCGTAGGGGACGGGACCCCCGTCACAGATACGCAGTATTTT. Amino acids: CASSVGDGTPVTDTQYF.

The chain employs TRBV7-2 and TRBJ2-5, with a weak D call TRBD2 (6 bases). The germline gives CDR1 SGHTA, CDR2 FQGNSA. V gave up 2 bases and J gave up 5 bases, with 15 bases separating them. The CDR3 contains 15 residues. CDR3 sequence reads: CASSLRRGPTETQYF. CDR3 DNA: TGTGCCAGCAGCTTACGGCGGGGCCCCACGGAGACCCAGTACTTC.

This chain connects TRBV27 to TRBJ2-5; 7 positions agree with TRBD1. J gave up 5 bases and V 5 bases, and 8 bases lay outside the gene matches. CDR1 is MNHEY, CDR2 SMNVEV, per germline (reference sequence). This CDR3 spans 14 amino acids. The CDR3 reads CASSRTGARETQYF. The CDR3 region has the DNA TGTGCCAGCAGTCGAACAGGGGCCAGGGAGACCCAGTACTTC.

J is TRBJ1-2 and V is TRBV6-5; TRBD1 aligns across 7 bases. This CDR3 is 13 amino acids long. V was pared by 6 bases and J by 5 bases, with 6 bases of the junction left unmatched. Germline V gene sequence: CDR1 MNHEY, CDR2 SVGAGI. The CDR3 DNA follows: TGTGCCAGCAGCGTACAGGGGACGTATGGCTACACCTTC. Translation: CASSVQGTYGYTF.

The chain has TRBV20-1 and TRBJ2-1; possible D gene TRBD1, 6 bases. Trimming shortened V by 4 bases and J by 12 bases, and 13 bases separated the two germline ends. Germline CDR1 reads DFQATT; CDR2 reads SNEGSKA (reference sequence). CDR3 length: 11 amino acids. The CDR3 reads CSANRASGQFF. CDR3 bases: TGCAGTGCTAACAGGGCCAGTGGGCAGTTCTTC.

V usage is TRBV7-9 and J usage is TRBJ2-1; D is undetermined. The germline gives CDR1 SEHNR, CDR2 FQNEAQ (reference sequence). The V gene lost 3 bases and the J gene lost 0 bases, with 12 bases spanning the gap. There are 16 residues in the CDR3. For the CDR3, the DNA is TGTGCCAGCAGCTTGGGGTCCCGAAGCTCCTACAATGAGCAGTTCTTC. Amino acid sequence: CASSLGSRSSYNEQFF.

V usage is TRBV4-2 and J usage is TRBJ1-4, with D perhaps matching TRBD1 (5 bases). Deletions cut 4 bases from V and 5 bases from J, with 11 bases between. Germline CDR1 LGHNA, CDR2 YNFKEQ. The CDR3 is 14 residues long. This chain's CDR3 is CASSPGRTNEKLFF. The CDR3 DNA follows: TGTGCCAGCAGCCCGGGACGGACAAATGAAAAACTGTTTTTT.

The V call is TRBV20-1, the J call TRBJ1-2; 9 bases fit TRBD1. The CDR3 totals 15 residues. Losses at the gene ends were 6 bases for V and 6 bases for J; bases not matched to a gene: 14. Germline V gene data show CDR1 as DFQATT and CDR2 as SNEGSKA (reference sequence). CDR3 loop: CSAELPPQGAHGYTF. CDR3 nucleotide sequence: TGCAGTGCCGAACTACCCCCACAGGGGGCCCATGGCTACACCTTC.